This TCR beta chain was obtained from a study of blood T cell repertoires in COVID-19. Overall study: Whether acute or convalescent, the COVID-19 samples came from the United States, Italy and Spain.

Enrolled through a virtual design, the participants were between about 18 and 89 years of age and came from 24 US areas. Two consecutive negative NP/OP PCR tests, clearance, or resolved symptoms defined Cohort 3 recovery. The trim removed 5 bases at V and 7 bases at J, leaving 15 bases unmatched. CDR1 is SEHNR and CDR2 is FQNEAQ in the germline V gene (reference sequence). CDR3 length: 18 residues. Study processing details: Using reference gene primer amplification, nucleated cell counts were estimated. This table comes from immunoSEQ multiplex PCR, and its TCRdb copy is limited to in-frame clones, with some not included. That table gives V, J and clone size, and the DNA gave D and trimming. The table lists approximately 170,000 clones, roughly 80% of them singletons. This clone was seen once.

The chain uses TRBV7-9 and TRBJ2-1, with 12 positions matching TRBD2. This clonotype was sampled from a woman between 45 and 65 years old who had recovered from COVID-19. The sample taken for sequencing was PBMCs or T cells enriched from blood (not recorded which). The CDR3 DNA is TGTGCCAGCAGCGCTCCTATAAGACTAGCGGGAGCGAGGAATGAGCAGTTCTTC. Protein sequence: CASSAPIRLAGARNEQFF.